This TCR beta chain was retrieved from a study of cytotoxic CD8 clonotypes in ibrutinib-treated CLL. The study's findings and limits: Patients with sustained remission and those progressing were sampled at differing times.

Investigators sought sequencing depths of between 1 in 200,000 and 1 in 1 million T cells. Method: immunoSEQ multiplex PCR; TCRdb's copy keeps in-frame clones and lacks some. This table has around 200,000 clones, about four fifths appearing once. Points on this clone: Its target is not known.

In germline, CDR1 is KGHSH, CDR2 LQKENI. The CDR3 has 14 residues. The V gene lost 3 bases and the J gene lost 1 base, with 9 bases spanning the gap. This chain joins TRBV18 and TRBJ2-5; D is perhaps TRBD1 or TRBD2 (5 bases each). The sample consisted of PBMCs, taken after 12 months of ibrutinib treatment. The sequence derives from a human donor with chronic lymphocytic leukemia. In DNA, the CDR3 is TGTGCCAGCTCACCGAGGGACGGCCAAGAGACCCAGTACTTC. Its translation: CASSPRDGQETQYF.